This entry lists 22 T cell receptor beta chains sequenced from one sample in a study of blood T cell repertoires in COVID-19. Sequencing used immunoSEQ multiplex PCR; TCRdb keeps in-frame clones, though not all of them. Seen here are some 200,000 clones, roughly 84% observed once, and the top ten hold less than 15%. Sequenced sample: peripheral blood. The receptors were sampled from a human donor in a cohort sampled during active COVID-19.

DNA of the CDR3: TGCGCCAGCAGCTTGATCAACAGGGGAGCGGAGCAGTACTTC. Its protein is CASSLINRGAEQYF. V gene TRBV5-1 combines with J gene TRBJ2-7, with 7 bases lining up with TRBD1. The CDR3 consists of 14 residues. Germline CDR1 is SGHRS and CDR2 is YFSETQ. Germline trimming cut 1 base from V and 7 bases from J; bases unmatched to any gene: 8.

The rearrangement links TRBV6-6 to TRBJ1-2; D unresolved. This CDR3 has 13 residues. The V end was cut by 0 bases, the J end by 14 bases, with 16 bases between. Germline CDR1 is MNHNY and CDR2 is SVGAGI (reference sequence). In nucleotides, the CDR3 is TGTGCCAGCAGTTACTCGACGTCGGCGACTACGACCTTC. Its translation is CASSYSTSATTTF.

This chain links TRBV9 with TRBJ2-2; D call uncertain. The germline CDR1 and CDR2 sequences are SGDLS and YYNGEE. The CDR3 spans 13 residues. Between the trimmed V and J ends, which lost 0 bases and 7 bases, there was a span of 7 bases. The CDR3 here is CASSVGRDGELFF. CDR3 DNA sequence: TGTGCCAGCAGCGTAGGTCGAGACGGGGAGCTGTTTTTT. The full variable domain, its missing parts supplied by reference TRBV9 and TRBJ2-2, is DSGVTQTPKHLITATGQRVTLRCSPRSGDLSVYWYQQSLDQGLQFLIQYYNGEERAKGNILERFSAQQFPDLHSELNLSSLELGDSALYFCASSVGRDGELFFGEGSRLTVL.

CDR3 protein: CASSENRGGTEAFF. As DNA, the CDR3 is TGTGCCAGCAGTGAAAACAGGGGTGGCACTGAAGCTTTCTTT. This chain joins TRBV6-1 and TRBJ1-1; TRBD1 matches at 7 bases. Unmatched junction bases numbered 4, after V lost 2 bases and J lost 4 bases. The germline V gene has CDR1 MNHNS and CDR2 SASEGT. The CDR3 sequence is 14 residues long.

The rearrangement uses TRBV9 and TRBJ2-1; D perhaps matches TRBD2 (6 bases). Germline loops: CDR1 SGDLS, CDR2 YYNGEE. Trimming stripped 4 bases from V and 4 bases from J, with 15 bases between. The CDR3 spans 15 residues. CDR3 in DNA: TGTGCCAGCAGCACCGGGACTTCTAGTTACAATGAGCAGTTCTTC. Protein product: CASSTGTSSYNEQFF.

This chain links TRBV7-2 with TRBJ2-7; 8 bases match TRBD1. V was clipped by 5 bases and J by 6 bases; unmatched bases: 15. The CDR3 extends over 16 amino acids. The germline V gene encodes CDR1 SGHTA and CDR2 FQGNSA. CDR3 DNA: TGTGCCAGCAGCCTCTCCTCCGGGACAGGACTCAGCGAGCAGTACTTC. Encoded protein: CASSLSSGTGLSEQYF. Combining the CDR3 with reference TRBV7-2 and TRBJ2-7 gives the whole variable domain GAGVSQSPSNKVTEKGKDVELRCDPISGHTALYWYRQSLGQGLEFLIYFQGNSAPDKSGLPSDRFSAERTGGSVSTLTIQRTQQEDSAVYLCASSLSSGTGLSEQYFGPGTRLTVT.

The chain links TRBV5-4 to TRBJ2-1, with 8 positions matching TRBD2. V gave up 6 bases and J gave up 5 bases; unmatched junction bases: 13. CDR3 length: 16 residues. CDR1 is SGHNT, CDR2 YYREEE, per germline (reference sequence). DNA of the CDR3: TGTGCCAGCAACTGGGGGCTAGCGGGTAGTAACAATGAGCAGTTCTTC. Translation gives CASNWGLAGSNNEQFF.

The gene calls are TRBV24-1 and TRBJ2-5; tentative D call: TRBD1 (6 bases). CDR3 size: 15 residues. Trimming cost V 1 base and J 5 bases, with 13 bases left between them. Germline V gene data show CDR1 as KGHDR and CDR2 as SFDVKD. The chain's CDR3 is CATSDLRQGLETQYF. The CDR3 nucleotides read TGTGCCACCAGTGATTTAAGGCAGGGGTTGGAGACCCAGTACTTC.

V is TRBV20-1 and J is TRBJ2-7; D unclear. V was clipped by 7 bases and J by 5 bases, with 12 bases between them. Germline V gene lookup returns CDR1 DFQATT and CDR2 SNEGSKA (reference sequence). The CDR3 is made up of 11 amino acids. CDR3 residues: CSGSHPNEQYF. DNA for the CDR3: TGCAGTGGAAGCCACCCAAACGAGCAGTACTTC.

This sequence joins TRBV11-2 and TRBJ2-5; the match to TRBD2 covers 11 bases. Germline CDR1 reads SGHAT; CDR2 reads FQNNGV. The CDR3 loop spans 16 amino acids. V gave up 10 bases and J gave up 1 base; unmatched junction bases: 11. CDR3 amino acids: CATLPRLAGIQETQYF. The CDR3 nucleotides read TGTGCCACCCTCCCCCGACTAGCGGGAATCCAAGAGACCCAGTACTTC. Using reference TRBV11-2 and TRBJ2-5 for the parts outside the CDR3, the full variable domain is EAGVAQSPRYKIIEKRQSVAFWCNPISGHATLYWYQQILGQGPKLLIQFQNNGVVDDSQLPKDRFSAERLKGVDSTLKIQPAKLEDSAVYLCATLPRLAGIQETQYFGPGTRLLVL.

The chain uses TRBV7-2 and TRBJ2-1; weak D call: TRBD1 (6 bases). The CDR3 is 16 residues long. Trimming shortened V by 6 bases and J by 0 bases, and 15 bases separated the two germline ends. CDR1 SGHTA and CDR2 FQGNSA come from the germline V gene. As DNA, the CDR3 is TGTGCCAGCAGATCAACAGGGTCCTTCTCCTACAATGAGCAGTTCTTC. Translated: CASRSTGSFSYNEQFF.

The chain carries TRBV4-1 and TRBJ2-3, with a possible D match to TRBD2 (6 bases). The germline V gene has CDR1 MGHRA and CDR2 YSYEKL. The CDR3 spans 15 residues. Trimming removed 3 bases from V and 2 bases from J, with 12 bases in between. DNA for the CDR3: TGCGCCAGCAGCCAGAGCCTAGCGAACACAGATACGCAGTATTTT. This codes for CASSQSLANTDTQYF.

The CDR3 protein is CASSLGRGIGGRSNEQFF. The CDR3 DNA sequence: TGTGCCAGCAGCTTGGGGCGCGGTATTGGCGGGAGATCCAATGAGCAGTTCTTC. The chain uses TRBV11-2 and TRBJ2-1; 7 nucleotides line up with TRBD2. CDR3 length: 18 residues. V was clipped by 3 bases and J by 6 bases; unmatched bases: 17. Germline V gene data show CDR1 as SGHAT and CDR2 as FQNNGV.

The CDR3 protein is CASGAFEQFF. The DNA of the CDR3 is TGTGCCAGCGGGGCTTTTGAGCAGTTCTTC. V gene TRBV25-1 combines with J gene TRBJ2-1; possible D gene TRBD1, 5 bases. CDR3 length equals 10 residues. Germline CDR1 is MGHDK and CDR2 is SYGVNS. V gave up 8 bases and J gave up 9 bases, with 8 bases separating them.

The V and J genes are TRBV7-6 and TRBJ2-7; 10 bases map to TRBD2. V lost 1 base and J lost 3; bases outside the gene matches: 9. The germline gives CDR1 SGHVS, CDR2 FNYEAQ. There are 17 residues in the CDR3. CDR3 region: CASSLGGSGRTYYEQYF. The CDR3 nucleotides read TGTGCCAGCAGCTTAGGGGGTAGCGGGAGGACATACTACGAGCAGTACTTC.

The chain is built from TRBV7-2 and TRBJ1-1; 7 bases align to TRBD1. This CDR3 region has 15 residues. V shed 5 bases, J shed 4 bases, and the junction held 10 bases outside the gene matches. The germline CDR1 and CDR2 sequences are SGHTA and FQGNSA. The CDR3 DNA follows: TGTGCCAGCAGCCCTGGGACAGCCGCAGGCACTGAAGCTTTCTTT. As protein: CASSPGTAAGTEAFF.

The gene calls are TRBV4-2 and TRBJ2-7; the match to TRBD2 covers 7 bases. The CDR3 length is 17 residues. The V and J ends lost 2 bases and 1 base, in that order; junction bases with no gene match: 11. CDR1 is LGHNA, CDR2 YNFKEQ, per germline. The CDR3 bases are TGTGCCAGCAGCCAAACCACCGGGAGGCTTAAGTCCTACGAGCAGTACTTC. It encodes CASSQTTGRLKSYEQYF.

The V and J genes are TRBV4-1 and TRBJ2-7; 10 nucleotides align to TRBD2. The CDR3 is 15 residues long. Germline V gives CDR1 MGHRA, CDR2 YSYEKL. With V trimmed by 5 bases and J by 5 bases, 9 bases remained unmatched. In DNA, the CDR3 is TGCGCCAGCAGCTTTCTAGCGGGAGCCTCTGACGAGCAGTACTTC. Encoded protein: CASSFLAGASDEQYF.

This chain connects TRBV2 to TRBJ1-1, with TRBD1 as a possible D gene (6 bases). The germline V gene has CDR1 SNHLY and CDR2 FYNNEI. The germline V and J ends were trimmed by 7 bases and 5 bases, with 17 bases remaining between them. The length of the CDR3 is 14 residues. The CDR3 loop is CASTNAITGTEAFF. CDR3 in DNA: TGTGCCAGCACCAACGCTATCACAGGGACTGAAGCTTTCTTT.

This clone appeared a single time. The rearrangement joins TRBV5-4 to TRBJ2-7; 8 bases align to TRBD2. J was trimmed by 1 base and V by 3 bases; bases with no gene match: 12. Germline V gene data show CDR1 as SGHNT and CDR2 as YYREEE (reference sequence). The CDR3 is 17 amino acids. This chain's CDR3 is CASSSKPRGAPSYEQYF. Written as DNA, the CDR3 is TGTGCCAGCAGCTCAAAACCGCGGGGGGCCCCTTCCTACGAGCAGTACTTC.

J is TRBJ2-5 and V is TRBV6-5; tentatively, D is TRBD1 (6 bases). Germline V gene lookup returns CDR1 MNHEY and CDR2 SVGAGI. The V end was cut by 6 bases, the J end by 2 bases, with 13 bases between. This CDR3 region has 14 residues. CDR3 residues: CASRVRQGQETQYF. The CDR3 nucleotides read TGTGCCAGCAGGGTCCGGCAGGGGCAAGAGACCCAGTACTTC.

This clone was detected only a few times. The chain carries TRBV7-9 and TRBJ2-7, with a possible D match to TRBD1 (5 bases). CDR3 length: 13 amino acids. Trimming took off 0 bases at V and 2 bases at J, with 5 bases between the two ends. CDR1 SEHNR and CDR2 FQNEAQ come from the germline V gene (reference sequence). The chain's CDR3 is CASSLAGAYEQYF. CDR3 DNA sequence: TGTGCCAGCAGCTTAGCAGGGGCCTACGAGCAGTACTTC.